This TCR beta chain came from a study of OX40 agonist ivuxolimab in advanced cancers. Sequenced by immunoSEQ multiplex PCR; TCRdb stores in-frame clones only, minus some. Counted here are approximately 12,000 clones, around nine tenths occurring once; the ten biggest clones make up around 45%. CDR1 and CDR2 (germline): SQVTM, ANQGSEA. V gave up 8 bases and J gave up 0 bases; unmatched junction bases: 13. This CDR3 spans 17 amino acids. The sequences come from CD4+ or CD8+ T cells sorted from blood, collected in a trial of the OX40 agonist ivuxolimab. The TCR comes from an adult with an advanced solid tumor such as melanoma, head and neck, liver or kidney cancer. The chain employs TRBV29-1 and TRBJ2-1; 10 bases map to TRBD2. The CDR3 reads CSLAGLANTNSYNEQFF. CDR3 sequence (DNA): TGCAGCCTCGCGGGACTAGCGAATACTAACTCCTACAATGAGCAGTTCTTC.